The 26 T cell receptor beta chains given below trace back to one sample, sequenced in a study of cytomegalovirus exposure and HLA in healthy donors (dated by TCRdb to about 2017). The library was produced with the immunoSEQ multiplex PCR assay. For the multiplex PCR, a mixture combining 60 forward primers for TCR Vbeta segments and 13 reverse primers for TCR Jbeta segments was used. The table comes from immuneACCESS by way of TCRdb, which keeps in-frame sequences with V and J called. Part of the clones is missing from these tables; in studies checked, under half for an unresolved V gene and the rest for unknown reasons. The sample table contains roughly 150,000 clones; only one count was recorded for roughly 85% of them. The ten largest clones add up to about 2.5% of the sample. The sequencing sample was made of PBMCs. These TCRs come from a man under 40 in good health and CMV-seropositive.

This chain joins TRBV4-3 and TRBJ2-3; D is possibly TRBD2 (5 bases). V was cut by 5 bases and J by 9 bases, with 15 bases left in between. Germline CDR1 reads LGHNA; CDR2 reads YSLEER. The CDR3 is made up of 13 amino acids. The chain's CDR3 is CASSETRNPTQYF. CDR3 DNA sequence: TGCGCCAGCAGCGAAACTAGGAACCCGACGCAGTATTTT.

This chain links TRBV4-2 with TRBJ2-6; D might be TRBD2 (5 bases). Germline-derived CDR1 and CDR2 are LGHNA and YNFKEQ. This CDR3 is 15 amino acids long. Trimming took 0 bases from V and 2 from J, leaving 5 bases between them. CDR3 sequence reads: CASSQERAGANVLTF. DNA of the CDR3: TGTGCCAGCAGCCAAGAGAGGGCTGGGGCCAACGTCCTGACTTTC.

The rearrangement uses TRBV4-3 and TRBJ2-2; 10 bases agree with TRBD2. V was clipped by 0 bases and J by 6 bases; unmatched bases: 4. Germline CDR1 reads LGHNA; CDR2 reads YSLEER. There are 16 residues in the CDR3. The CDR3 DNA reads as TGCGCCAGCAGCCAAGAACCTAGCGGGAGTGCCGGGGAGCTGTTTTTT. Encoded protein: CASSQEPSGSAGELFF.

The chain links TRBV29-1 to TRBJ2-7, with 7 bases identical to TRBD2. The CDR3 contains 13 residues. Per germline, CDR1 SQVTM and CDR2 ANQGSEA. With V trimmed by 0 bases and J by 6 bases, 5 bases remained unmatched. The CDR3 region is CSVEERGEGEQYF. The CDR3 nucleotides are TGCAGCGTTGAAGAACGGGGGGAAGGCGAGCAGTACTTC.

This chain connects TRBV4-1 to TRBJ2-7; 7 nucleotides align to TRBD1. The CDR3 is made up of 15 amino acids. Unmatched junction bases numbered 8, after V lost 1 base and J lost 5 bases. CDR1 and CDR2 from the germline V gene are MGHRA and YSYEKL. This CDR3 is CASSQAQGVGHEQYF. CDR3 nucleotides: TGCGCCAGCAGCCAAGCTCAGGGGGTAGGCCACGAGCAGTACTTC.

The V gene is TRBV2, the J gene TRBJ1-1; TRBD1 is a possible D gene (5 bases). Per the germline V gene, CDR1 is SNHLY and CDR2 is FYNNEI. CDR3 length equals 13 residues. V lost 5 bases, J lost 9 bases, and 16 bases lay in between. CDR3 region: CASSLDSRVQAFF. As DNA, the CDR3 is TGTGCCAGCAGTCTAGATAGCAGGGTCCAAGCTTTCTTT. Supplemented by reference TRBV2 and TRBJ1-1, the full variable domain reads EPEVTQTPSHQVTQMGQEVILRCVPISNHLYFYWYRQILGQKVEFLVSFYNNEISEKSEIFDDQFSVERPDGSNFTLKIRSTKLEDSAMYFCASSLDSRVQAFFGQGTRLTVV.

The V and J genes are TRBV18 and TRBJ1-1, with 8 nucleotides matching TRBD1. The germline V gene encodes CDR1 KGHSH and CDR2 LQKENI. This CDR3 is 16 amino acids long. The V and J ends lost 0 bases and 1 base, in that order; junction bases with no gene match: 4. CDR3 protein: CASSPPRGRENTEAFF. CDR3 nucleotide sequence: TGTGCCAGCTCACCACCCAGGGGGCGAGAGAACACTGAAGCTTTCTTT.

This chain connects TRBV11-2 to TRBJ2-1; D gene unclear. The V gene's germline CDR1 is SGHAT and CDR2 FQNNGV. This CDR3 has 14 residues. The V end was cut by 3 bases, the J end by 4 bases, with 10 bases between. As DNA, the CDR3 is TGTGCCAGCAGCTTGTTTCCCTTTTACAATGAGCAGTTCTTC. Translated, it gives CASSLFPFYNEQFF.

The chain links TRBV6-4 to TRBJ2-3, with 7 nucleotides matching TRBD2. The V gene's germline CDR1 is MRHNA and CDR2 SNTAGT. The CDR3 consists of 15 residues. V lost 3 bases, J lost 2 bases, and 5 bases stayed unmatched. The CDR3 protein is CASSEGGTPTDTQYF. CDR3 DNA: TGTGCCAGCAGTGAGGGGGGGACGCCCACAGATACGCAGTATTTT.

The chain carries TRBV7-2 and TRBJ2-5; TRBD1 agrees at 7 bases. Germline CDR1 SGHTA, CDR2 FQGNSA. Trimming removed 5 bases from V and 3 bases from J; junction bases left unmatched: 9. The CDR3 is 15 amino acids. The CDR3 coding sequence is TGTGCCAGCAGCGTCGCCGGGACAGTGGAAGAGACCCAGTACTTC. This sequence encodes CASSVAGTVEETQYF. Combining the CDR3 with reference TRBV7-2 and TRBJ2-5 gives the whole variable domain GAGVSQSPSNKVTEKGKDVELRCDPISGHTALYWYRQSLGQGLEFLIYFQGNSAPDKSGLPSDRFSAERTGGSVSTLTIQRTQQEDSAVYLCASSVAGTVEETQYFGPGTRLLVL.

The rearrangement joins TRBV6-6 to TRBJ2-7; 8 bases agree with TRBD2. This CDR3 is built from 15 residues. CDR1 MNHNY and CDR2 SVGAGI come from the germline V gene (reference sequence). V dropped 8 bases and J dropped 1; count of bases not matched to a gene: 10. CDR3 amino acids: CASGAGALGSYEQYV. The CDR3, as DNA: TGTGCCAGCGGAGCGGGAGCTTTGGGGTCCTACGAGCAGTACGTC.

Remarks on this clone: Other DNA variants within this sample encode the same CDR3. V gene TRBV14 combines with J gene TRBJ1-1; TRBD1 aligns across 7 bases. Germline trimming cut 6 bases from V and 1 base from J; bases unmatched to any gene: 2. Germline-derived CDR1 and CDR2 are SGHDN and FVKESK. The CDR3 length is 13 residues. The CDR3 DNA is TGTGCCAGCAGTCGACAGGGGAACACTGAAGCTTTCTTT. This translates into CASSRQGNTEAFF.

The chain carries TRBV5-1 and TRBJ1-1, with 8 bases fitting TRBD1. The CDR3 has 14 amino acids. Per germline, CDR1 SGHRS and CDR2 YFSETQ. The V gene end was trimmed by 4 bases and the J gene end by 10 bases; junction bases not matched to a gene: 12. CDR3 region: CASSEIDRGERAFF. DNA for the CDR3: TGCGCCAGCAGCGAAATTGACAGGGGCGAGAGAGCTTTCTTT.

The genes are TRBV4-2 and TRBJ2-5; TRBD2 matches at 11 bases. With V trimmed by 1 base and J by 5 bases, 12 bases remained unmatched. The CDR3 extends over 18 amino acids. Germline V gives CDR1 LGHNA, CDR2 YNFKEQ. CDR3 DNA: TGTGCCAGCAGCCAAGTGATAGCGGGAGGGCCGGAGGGGGAGACCCAGTACTTC. Its translation: CASSQVIAGGPEGETQYF.

This clone was detected only once. This rearrangement joins TRBV28 to TRBJ2-5; D gene ambiguous. The V and J ends lost 2 bases and 1 base respectively, with 17 bases between them. This CDR3 contains 17 residues. Germline V CDR1 and CDR2: MDHEN, SYDVKM. In DNA, the CDR3 is TGTGCCAGCAGTTTAGCGAAGACTGCAGAAACCCAAGAGACCCAGTACTTC. Residues: CASSLAKTAETQETQYF.

J is TRBJ2-7 and V is TRBV13; D gene uncertain. The germline gives CDR1 PRHDT, CDR2 FYEKMQ (reference sequence). V lost 4 bases and J lost 4, with 11 bases in between. CDR3 length: 13 amino acids. The CDR3 reads CASSSQLGYEQYF. The CDR3 nucleotides are TGTGCCAGCAGCTCCCAGCTCGGGTACGAGCAGTACTTC. Using reference TRBV13 and TRBJ2-7 for the parts outside the CDR3, the full variable domain is AAGVIQSPRHLIKEKRETATLKCYPIPRHDTVYWYQQGPGQDPQFLISFYEKMQSDKGSIPDRFSAQQFSDYHSELNMSSLELGDSALYFCASSSQLGYEQYFGPGTRLTVT.

The chain uses TRBV7-2 and TRBJ2-2, with 10 bases lining up with TRBD2. In germline, CDR1 is SGHTA, CDR2 FQGNSA. This CDR3 has 17 residues. Trimming at V came to 1 base and at J to 5 bases, leaving 7 bases not matched to a gene. The CDR3 sequence: CASSLVPLAGVTGELFF. Here the CDR3 DNA reads TGTGCCAGCAGCTTAGTCCCCCTAGCGGGAGTGACCGGGGAGCTGTTTTTT.

In this sample, this clone turned up once. A junction boundary mismatches the germline segment, possibly from a read error. The V and J genes are TRBV7-9 and TRBJ1-2, with 8 nucleotides matching TRBD1. This CDR3 comprises 14 residues. Germline lookup yields CDR1 SEHNR and CDR2 FQNEAQ (reference sequence). The DNA of the CDR3 is TGTTCCAGCAGCCCCTACGGACAGGGAGGTGGCTACACCTTC. Its translation: CSSSPYGQGGGYTF.

The J gene is TRBJ2-2, the V gene TRBV19, with D possibly matching TRBD2 (6 bases). This CDR3 is 16 amino acids long. The V gene lost 4 bases and the J gene lost 8 bases, with 20 bases spanning the gap. CDR1 is LNHDA, CDR2 SQIVND, per germline (reference sequence). This CDR3 reads CASSNPAGGVVGELFF. Written as DNA, the CDR3 is TGTGCCAGTAGTAACCCTGCCGGGGGAGTAGTAGGGGAGCTGTTTTTT.

J is TRBJ2-1 and V is TRBV11-1, with D perhaps TRBD2 (6 bases). This CDR3 is 13 amino acids long. CDR1 and CDR2 from the germline V gene are SGHAT and FQDESV (reference sequence). The V and J ends lost 3 bases and 8 bases respectively, with 11 bases between them. The CDR3 nucleotides read TGTGCCAGCAGCTTCTTCGGGAGTGATGAGCAGTTCTTC. Protein product: CASSFFGSDEQFF.

This chain joins TRBV12-5 and TRBJ2-2; 11 bases are shared with TRBD2. The CDR3 extends over 18 amino acids. V lost 5 bases, J lost 5 bases, and 13 bases stayed unmatched. Per the germline V gene, CDR1 is LGHNT and CDR2 is FRNRAP. CDR3 bases: TGTGCTAGTGGTCCCCCCTCCCCGGGACTAGCGGAAACCGGGGAGCTGTTTTTT. Its protein is CASGPPSPGLAETGELFF. The entire variable domain, with the rest obtained from reference TRBV12-5 and TRBJ2-2, is as follows: DARVTQTPRHKVTEMGQEVTMRCQPILGHNTVFWYRQTMMQGLELLAYFRNRAPLDDSGMPKDRFSAEMPDATLATLKIQPSEPRDSAVYFCASGPPSPGLAETGELFFGEGSRLTVL.

The genes are TRBV7-2 and TRBJ2-5; D may be TRBD2 (5 bases). The CDR3 has 12 amino acids. V was clipped by 5 bases and J by 8 bases, with 12 bases between them. The germline CDR1 and CDR2 sequences are SGHTA and FQGNSA. For the CDR3, the DNA is TGTGCCAGCAGCCTTCGTCCTAGCACCCAGTACTTC. This sequence encodes CASSLRPSTQYF.

The J gene is TRBJ2-3, the V gene TRBV2; D possibly corresponds to TRBD2 (7 bases). The CDR3 spans 13 residues. The germline CDR1 and CDR2 sequences are SNHLY and FYNNEI. Trimming left V 7 bases short and J 5 bases short, with 13 bases between. CDR3 DNA: TGTGCCAGCAATCGGGGGGCGGAAGATACGCAGTATTTT. Translated: CASNRGAEDTQYF.

The rearrangement uses TRBV20-1 and TRBJ1-1; D gene uncertain. Trimming removed 6 bases from V and 2 bases from J, with 7 bases in between. Germline-derived CDR1 and CDR2 are DFQATT and SNEGSKA (reference sequence). The CDR3 is 11 residues long. The CDR3 DNA follows: TGCAGTGCGAGACTAAACACTGAAGCTTTCTTT. This sequence encodes CSARLNTEAFF.

This chain connects TRBV7-2 to TRBJ2-1; the D is unclear. Germline V gene sequence: CDR1 SGHTA, CDR2 FQGNSA. The CDR3 totals 15 residues. V was cut by 1 base and J by 9 bases, with 16 bases left in between. DNA of the CDR3: TGTGCCAGCAGCTTAGTATTGGCTGGAGCAGCTGAGCAGTTCTTC. Amino acid sequence: CASSLVLAGAAEQFF.

The rearrangement links TRBV11-2 to TRBJ2-5; D is possibly TRBD2 (7 bases). Looked up from germline, CDR1 is SGHAT and CDR2 is FQNNGV. This CDR3 is built from 13 residues. V was shortened by 3 bases and J by 5 bases, with 10 bases between the two germline ends. CDR3 residues: CASSFSGGETQYF. DNA for the CDR3: TGTGCCAGCAGCTTCTCGGGGGGCGAGACCCAGTACTTC.